Listed below are T cell receptor beta chains from one sample, sequenced in a study of PD-L1 blockade in urothelial cancer. TCRdb keeps only in-frame clones here, not all; method: immunoSEQ multiplex PCR. This sample yields about 32,000 clones, of which around 86% are seen a single time; roughly 3.5% belongs to the top ten. The sample here was PBMCs, taken around atezolizumab (anti-PD-L1) treatment. The receptors were gathered from a man aged 50-59 years with urothelial cancer. Each CDR3 is given with its conserved first and last residue. D genes are given only for firm matches. Size is stated for part of the rows, as once, few or many counts, or as a class when the clone is expanded.

D: -
J: TRBJ1-1
size: few
V: TRBV29-1
CDR3: CSVPRGGGTEAFF
DNA: TGCAGCGTTCCCCGGGGAGGGGGCACTGAAGCTTTCTTT

D: -
J: TRBJ1-6
size: -
V: TRBV12-5
CDR3: CASGLSGGAYNSPLHF
DNA: TGTGCTAGTGGTTTGAGCGGGGGGGCGTATAATTCACCCCTCCACTTT

D: TRBD2
J: TRBJ2-1
size: -
V: TRBV6-1
CDR3: CASVASGRAGDEQFF
DNA: TGTGCCAGCGTCGCTAGCGGGAGGGCCGGGGATGAGCAGTTCTTC

D: -
J: TRBJ2-7
size: -
V: TRBV28
CDR3: CASSPPFHEQYF
DNA: TGTGCCAGCAGTCCCCCATTCCACGAGCAGTACTTC

D: -
J: TRBJ1-1
size: -
V: TRBV6-1
CDR3: CASRRTANTEAFF
DNA: TGTGCCAGCAGAAGGACAGCGAACACTGAAGCTTTCTTT

D: -
J: TRBJ2-7
size: -
V: TRBV7-2
CDR3: CASSLVRVDGEQYF
DNA: TGTGCCAGCAGCTTAGTCAGGGTAGACGGCGAGCAGTACTTC

D: TRBD2
J: TRBJ2-1
size: -
V: TRBV18
CDR3: CASSPRSGTSGSNEQFF
DNA: TGTGCCAGCTCACCACGATCGGGGACTAGCGGGAGTAATGAGCAGTTCTTC

D: -
J: TRBJ2-7
size: -
V: TRBV18
CDR3: CASSPQQDYEQYF
DNA: TGTGCCAGCTCACCGCAACAGGACTACGAGCAGTACTTC

D: TRBD2
J: TRBJ2-2
size: once
V: TRBV27
CDR3: CASSSSTSGTKTGELFF
DNA: TGTGCCAGCAGCTCCTCGACTAGCGGGACCAAGACCGGGGAGCTGTTTTTT

D: TRBD2
J: TRBJ2-3
size: once
V: TRBV5-1
CDR3: CASSWGLYSSTDTQYF
DNA: TGCGCCAGCAGCTGGGGACTATACAGCAGCACAGATACGCAGTATTTT

D: TRBD1
J: TRBJ2-1
size: -
V: TRBV29-1
CDR3: CSVQGGQVWNEQFF
DNA: TGCAGCGTTCAAGGGGGACAGGTGTGGAATGAGCAGTTCTTC

D: -
J: TRBJ2-3
size: few
V: TRBV2
CDR3: CASSEASLPTSDTQYF
DNA: TGTGCCAGCAGTGAAGCGAGCCTCCCTACGTCAGATACGCAGTATTTT

D: TRBD2
J: TRBJ2-3
size: -
V: TRBV6-6
CDR3: CASSSAGASTDTQYF
DNA: TGTGCCAGCAGCTCAGCGGGGGCCAGCACAGATACGCAGTATTTT

D: -
J: TRBJ2-1
size: few
V: TRBV6-4
CDR3: CASSDSEGGEQFF
DNA: TGTGCCAGCAGTGACTCGGAGGGGGGGGAGCAGTTCTTC

D: TRBD1
J: TRBJ2-6
size: -
V: TRBV28
CDR3: CASSLGQGALAGANVLTF
DNA: TGTGCCAGCAGTTTAGGACAGGGGGCGCTTGCCGGGGCCAACGTCCTGACTTTC

D: TRBD1
J: TRBJ2-3
size: -
V: TRBV7-7
CDR3: CASSQGQGPDTQYF
DNA: TGTGCCAGCAGCCAGGGACAGGGGCCAGATACGCAGTATTTT

D: TRBD1
J: TRBJ2-5
size: -
V: TRBV4-3
CDR3: CASSQGTGVKETQYF
DNA: TGCGCCAGCAGCCAAGGGACAGGCGTGAAAGAGACCCAGTACTTC

D: -
J: TRBJ2-2
size: -
V: TRBV29-1
CDR3: CSAGSLASGNTGELFF
DNA: TGCAGCGCCGGCAGTCTAGCTTCTGGCAACACCGGGGAGCTGTTTTTT

D: TRBD1
J: TRBJ2-1
size: -
V: TRBV7-3
CDR3: CASSLRDRVNNEQFF
DNA: TGTGCCAGCAGCCTGAGGGACAGGGTGAACAATGAGCAGTTCTTC

D: TRBD1
J: TRBJ2-2
size: -
V: TRBV6-6
CDR3: CASSPTGQYGELFF
DNA: TGTGCCAGCAGCCCGACAGGGCAATACGGGGAGCTGTTTTTT

D: -
J: TRBJ1-1
size: -
V: TRBV30
CDR3: CAWRPIGGEGTEAFF
DNA: TGTGCCTGGAGACCCATCGGCGGGGAGGGCACTGAAGCTTTCTTT

D: -
J: TRBJ2-5
size: -
V: TRBV7-9
CDR3: CASSEDMETQYF
DNA: TGTGCCAGCAGCGAGGACATGGAGACCCAGTACTTC

D: -
J: TRBJ1-5
size: once
V: TRBV9
CDR3: CASSKQDSSGPQHF
DNA: TGTGCCAGCAGCAAGCAGGACTCATCGGGGCCCCAGCATTTT

D: TRBD2
J: TRBJ2-7
size: -
V: TRBV27
CDR3: CASSLGASGTEQYF
DNA: TGTGCCAGCAGTTTAGGGGCTAGCGGGACCGAGCAGTACTTC

D: -
J: TRBJ2-7
size: -
V: TRBV19
CDR3: CAVGKTDSYEQYF
DNA: TGTGCCGTGGGTAAGACAGACTCCTACGAGCAGTACTTC

D: TRBD1
J: TRBJ2-2
size: -
V: TRBV29-1
CDR3: CSAGGTGDYGELFF
DNA: TGCAGCGCCGGTGGGACAGGGGACTACGGGGAGCTGTTTTTT

D: -
J: TRBJ1-6
size: -
V: TRBV2
CDR3: CASSELTAYNSPLHF
DNA: TGTGCCAGCAGTGAATTGACAGCTTATAATTCACCCCTCCACTTT

D: -
J: TRBJ1-3
size: -
V: TRBV9
CDR3: CASGPGTTSSGNTIYF
DNA: TGTGCCAGCGGACCTGGAACGACTAGCTCTGGAAACACCATATATTTT

D: -
J: TRBJ2-1
size: -
V: TRBV7-9
CDR3: CASLGAEQFF
DNA: TGTGCCAGCCTAGGGGCTGAGCAGTTCTTC

D: TRBD1
J: TRBJ2-5
size: -
V: TRBV5-1
CDR3: CASSTGEETQYF
DNA: TGCGCCAGCAGTACAGGGGAGGAGACCCAGTACTTC

D: TRBD1
J: TRBJ1-3
size: -
V: TRBV23-1
CDR3: CASSQSARDRGKSGNTIYF
DNA: TGCGCCAGCAGTCAATCGGCACGGGACAGGGGGAAATCTGGAAACACCATATATTTT

D: -
J: TRBJ1-1
size: -
V: TRBV6-5
CDR3: CASKGEFMNTEAFF
DNA: TGTGCCAGCAAGGGAGAATTCATGAACACTGAAGCTTTCTTT

D: TRBD1
J: TRBJ2-3
size: once
V: TRBV6-5
CDR3: CASSYGDRGYTDTQYF
DNA: TGTGCCAGCAGTTACGGGGACAGGGGGTACACAGATACGCAGTATTTT

D: TRBD2
J: TRBJ2-2
size: -
V: TRBV6-4
CDR3: CASSDTSAVGRELFF
DNA: TGTGCCAGCAGTGACACTAGCGCCGTCGGCCGGGAGCTGTTTTTT

D: TRBD2
J: TRBJ2-3
size: -
V: TRBV5-1
CDR3: CASSLGLAGVDTQYF
DNA: TGCGCCAGCAGCTTGGGGTTAGCGGGAGTAGATACGCAGTATTTT

D: -
J: TRBJ2-1
size: -
V: TRBV18
CDR3: CASSRGGPPYNEQFF
DNA: TGTGCCAGCTCAAGGGGTGGGCCCCCCTACAATGAGCAGTTCTTC

D: -
J: TRBJ1-2
size: -
V: TRBV28
CDR3: CASSIDSSNYGYTF
DNA: TGTGCCAGCAGTATCGACAGTTCCAACTATGGCTACACCTTC

D: TRBD1
J: TRBJ2-2
size: -
V: TRBV11-2
CDR3: CASSLARTGGAAGELFF
DNA: TGTGCCAGCAGCTTAGCCAGGACAGGGGGCGCCGCCGGGGAGCTGTTTTTT

D: -
J: TRBJ2-7
size: few
V: TRBV2
CDR3: CASSEALLQVYEQYF
DNA: TGTGCCAGCAGTGAAGCGCTCTTACAGGTCTACGAGCAGTACTTC

D: -
J: TRBJ2-7
size: -
V: TRBV19
CDR3: CASSMGRGAYEQYF
DNA: TGTGCCAGTAGTATGGGGCGGGGAGCCTACGAGCAGTACTTC

D: -
J: TRBJ2-7
size: -
V: TRBV7-2
CDR3: CASRSVTYEQYF
DNA: TGTGCCAGCAGGAGCGTTACCTACGAGCAGTACTTC

D: -
J: TRBJ1-4
size: -
V: TRBV9
CDR3: CASSVEGAMGEKLFF
DNA: TGTGCCAGCAGCGTAGAGGGAGCGATGGGTGAAAAACTGTTTTTT

D: -
J: TRBJ2-7
size: medium-sized
V: TRBV6-6
CDR3: CASSSSSYEQYF
DNA: TGTGCCAGCAGCTCCTCCTCCTACGAGCAGTACTTC

D: -
J: TRBJ2-2
size: -
V: TRBV7-3
CDR3: CASSAQNTGELFF
DNA: TGTGCCAGCAGCGCACAGAACACCGGGGAGCTGTTTTTT

D: -
J: TRBJ1-3
size: -
V: TRBV7-8
CDR3: CASSRQANTIYF
DNA: TGTGCCAGCAGCAGACAAGCAAACACCATATATTTT

D: TRBD2
J: TRBJ2-7
size: -
V: TRBV30
CDR3: CASRLAGVEQYF
DNA: TGTGCCTCGAGACTAGCGGGAGTCGAGCAGTACTTC

D: -
J: TRBJ1-3
size: -
V: TRBV5-5
CDR3: CASEPGSGNTIYF
DNA: TGTGCCAGCGAACCAGGCTCTGGAAACACCATATATTTT

D: TRBD1
J: TRBJ1-6
size: -
V: TRBV4-2
CDR3: CASSQDQGTGVLIPLHF
DNA: TGTGCCAGCAGCCAAGATCAAGGGACAGGGGTGCTTATACCCCTCCACTTT

D: TRBD1
J: TRBJ2-2
size: once
V: TRBV6-6
CDR3: CASSYSDRGSTGELFF
DNA: TGTGCCAGCAGTTACTCGGACAGGGGGTCCACCGGGGAGCTGTTTTTT

D: -
J: TRBJ2-1
size: -
V: TRBV5-6
CDR3: CASSPRWNEQFF
DNA: TGTGCCAGCAGCCCCAGGTGGAATGAGCAGTTCTTC

D: TRBD1
J: TRBJ1-3
size: -
V: TRBV27
CDR3: CASGYLGTGGNTIYF
DNA: TGTGCCAGCGGTTATCTCGGGACAGGTGGAAACACCATATATTTT

D: TRBD2
J: TRBJ2-3
size: few
V: TRBV9
CDR3: CASTGLAGRDTQYF
DNA: TGTGCCAGCACCGGACTAGCGGGGAGAGATACGCAGTATTTT

D: TRBD1
J: TRBJ2-7
size: -
V: TRBV27
CDR3: CASSYPRRQGVYEQYF
DNA: TGTGCCAGCAGTTATCCCCGTCGGCAGGGGGTCTACGAGCAGTACTTC

D: TRBD2
J: TRBJ2-5
size: -
V: TRBV5-1
CDR3: CASSFGGGQETQYF
DNA: TGCGCCAGCAGCTTCGGGGGGGGACAAGAGACCCAGTACTTC

D: -
J: TRBJ2-7
size: -
V: TRBV27
CDR3: CASTYEQYF
DNA: TGTGCCAGCACGTACGAGCAGTACTTC

D: -
J: TRBJ1-1
size: -
V: TRBV6-1
CDR3: CASSINSGTEAFF
DNA: TGTGCCAGCAGTATAAACAGTGGAACTGAAGCTTTCTTT

D: -
J: TRBJ2-3
size: -
V: TRBV9
CDR3: CASSKGGWVTDTQYF
DNA: TGTGCCAGCAGCAAGGGGGGGTGGGTCACAGATACGCAGTATTTT

D: -
J: TRBJ2-5
size: -
V: TRBV5-6
CDR3: CASSLADTLRETQYF
DNA: TGTGCCAGCAGCTTGGCGGACACGCTAAGAGAGACCCAGTACTTC

D: -
J: TRBJ1-4
size: once
V: TRBV4-3
CDR3: CASSPGSTNEKLFF
DNA: TGCGCCAGCAGCCCCGGGTCAACTAATGAAAAACTGTTTTTT

D: -
J: TRBJ2-3
size: -
V: TRBV11-3
CDR3: CASSLGLGGGASTDTQYF
DNA: TGTGCCAGCAGCCTAGGCCTGGGAGGGGGAGCTAGCACAGATACGCAGTATTTT